Reported below is one T cell receptor (beta chain). Original handling: By means of reference gene primer amplification, nucleated cell counts were estimated. TCRdb's copy holds only in-frame clones and misses some; the assay was immunoSEQ multiplex PCR. The DNA was the basis for D and trimming; V, J and clone size are from that table. Of about 220,000 clones listed, about 80% are singletons. The CDR3 consists of 15 residues. J lost 5 bases, V lost 2 bases, and 7 bases had no gene match. CDR1 is KGHSH, CDR2 LQKENI, per germline. This specimen comes from a study of blood T cell repertoires in COVID-19. Study background: The cDNA or gDNA used as material had been derived from T cells, B-cell-depleted T cells, or PBMCs.

Material for sequencing was peripheral blood. This receptor was identified in a woman aged 60-70 years with acute or convalescent COVID-19. This chain connects TRBV18 to TRBJ2-7; 9 bases align to TRBD1. The CDR3 nucleotides are TGTGCCAGCTCACCATCCGGGACAGGGAAGAACGAGCAGTACTTC. It encodes CASSPSGTGKNEQYF.